These 21 T cell receptor beta chains share one sample of origin, sequenced in a study of blood T cell repertoires in COVID-19. Libraries were prepared by immunoSEQ multiplex PCR; TCRdb keeps only in-frame clonotypes and omits some of them. This table has over 55,000 clones, about four fifths appearing once. The source material was peripheral blood. The receptors originated from a middle-aged man with active COVID-19.

This sequence joins TRBV6-5 and TRBJ2-1, with D perhaps TRBD2 (5 bases). The CDR3 runs to 15 residues. Trimming cost V 0 bases and J 9 bases, with 15 bases left between them. Germline CDR1 reads MNHEY; CDR2 reads SVGAGI. The DNA for the CDR3 is TGTGCCAGCAGTTACTCGAGTGCGGGCACACGTGAGCAGTTCTTC. Its translation is CASSYSSAGTREQFF.

The V and J genes are TRBV3-1 (or the pseudogene TRBV3-2) and TRBJ2-5, with 9 bases lining up with TRBD2. J gave up 5 bases and V 5 bases, and 9 bases lay outside the gene matches. The CDR3 has 15 amino acids. The germline CDR1 and CDR2 sequences are LGHDT and YNNKEL (reference sequence). The DNA for the CDR3 is TGTGCCAGCAGCGCGCCGGGACTAGCCCGGGAGACCCAGTACTTC. It translates to CASSAPGLARETQYF.

The chain carries TRBV5-8 and TRBJ2-1, with D perhaps matching TRBD2 (5 bases). Trimming pared 3 bases from V and 6 bases from J, leaving 22 bases between. Germline V gene data show CDR1 as SGHTS and CDR2 as YDEGEE. This CDR3 is built from 17 residues. In DNA form, the CDR3 reads TGTGCCAGCAGCTCGCGGGCCCTTAGAAGTCTGGGCAATGAGCAGTTCTTC. This sequence encodes CASSSRALRSLGNEQFF.

Only one count was recorded for this clone. The J gene is TRBJ1-5, the V gene TRBV6-5; D unresolved. V was clipped by 0 bases and J by 0 bases, with 6 bases between them. The CDR3 covers 15 residues. Germline V gene lookup returns CDR1 MNHEY and CDR2 SVGAGI. CDR3 sequence: CASSYSYNSNQPQHF. The CDR3 DNA reads as TGTGCCAGCAGTTACTCGTACAATAGCAATCAGCCCCAGCATTTT.

This clone was observed a single time. This chain links TRBV5-4 with TRBJ2-3; D possibly corresponds to TRBD1 (5 bases). The CDR3 runs to 15 residues. From germline, CDR1 is SGHNT and CDR2 YYREEE (reference sequence). V lost 1 base and J 1 base, leaving 10 bases between the germline ends. CDR3 residues: CASSLRDSRTDTQYF. CDR3 DNA sequence: TGTGCCAGCAGCTTGCGTGACAGCCGCACAGATACGCAGTATTTT.

The V and J genes are TRBV19 and TRBJ2-7; TRBD2 matches 8 bases. After removal of 10 bases from V and 5 bases from J, the junction contained 13 bases not matched to a gene. This CDR3 contains 14 residues. Germline CDR1 LNHDA, CDR2 SQIVND (reference sequence). The CDR3 DNA sequence: TGTGCCATTCCCGGGGGGGTGAAGTGCCACGAGCAGTACTTC. Amino acid sequence: CAIPGGVKCHEQYF. The full variable domain, in which reference TRBV19 and TRBJ2-7 provide the parts outside the CDR3, is DGGITQSPKYLFRKEGQNVTLSCEQNLNHDAMYWYRQDPGQGLRLIYYSQIVNDFQKGDIAEGYSVSREKKESFPLTVTSAQKNPTAFYLCAIPGGVKCHEQYFGPGTRLTVT.

The chain joins TRBV29-1 to TRBJ1-2, with D uncertain. The CDR3 covers 12 residues. Germline CDR1 and CDR2: SQVTM and ANQGSEA. Trimming stripped 6 bases from V and 5 bases from J, with 13 bases between. The CDR3 DNA reads as TGCAGCGTGGTTAGATCGATTTATGGCTACACCTTC. As protein: CSVVRSIYGYTF.

This chain joins TRBV28 and TRBJ2-5; D is possibly TRBD1 (5 bases). Looked up from germline, CDR1 is MDHEN and CDR2 is SYDVKM. This CDR3 has 14 amino acids. V was shortened by 3 bases and J by 5 bases, with 13 bases between the two germline ends. CDR3 in amino acids: CASSFGAGRETQYF. The CDR3 bases are TGTGCCAGCAGTTTCGGTGCAGGGCGGGAGACCCAGTACTTC.

V usage is TRBV13 and J usage is TRBJ2-7, with D tentatively TRBD2 (6 bases). CDR3 length equals 15 residues. The germline V gene has CDR1 PRHDT and CDR2 FYEKMQ (reference sequence). V was shortened by 0 bases and J by 4 bases, with 13 bases between the two germline ends. As DNA, the CDR3 is TGTGCCAGCAGCTTAGGCGGGAGTCAACCTTACGAGCAGTACTTC. It codes for CASSLGGSQPYEQYF.

The chain combines TRBV10-3 with TRBJ2-5; 8 bases agree with TRBD1. This CDR3 has 16 amino acids. Looked up from germline, CDR1 is ENHRY and CDR2 is SYGVKD. Germline trimming cut 0 bases from V and 5 bases from J; bases unmatched to any gene: 8. The CDR3 is CAISESTGQGWETQYF. DNA for the CDR3: TGTGCCATCAGTGAGTCAACAGGACAGGGATGGGAGACCCAGTACTTC.

The CDR3 reads CASSLGLAVYNEQFF. For the CDR3, the DNA is TGTGCCAGCAGCTTAGGGCTAGCGGTCTACAATGAGCAGTTCTTC. This chain uses TRBV11-3 with TRBJ2-1; 7 bases line up with TRBD2. Trimming removed 1 base from V and 3 bases from J; junction bases left unmatched: 3. CDR1 SGHNT and CDR2 YENEEA come from the germline V gene. This CDR3 spans 15 amino acids.

This clone was counted once. The chain combines TRBV7-2 with TRBJ1-4; 7 nucleotides agree with TRBD1. Germline V gene sequence: CDR1 SGHTA, CDR2 FQGNSA. The CDR3 runs 15 residues. V lost 8 bases to trimming and J lost 6 bases; unmatched junction nucleotides: 12. DNA for the CDR3: TGTGCCAGCCGGGAGGGGGCGCATCAGGATGAAAAACTGTTTTTT. Its translation: CASREGAHQDEKLFF.

The chain joins TRBV18 to TRBJ2-1; 8 positions agree with TRBD1. The germline V gene encodes CDR1 KGHSH and CDR2 LQKENI. This CDR3 has 13 amino acids. V trimming: 6 bases; J trimming: 4 bases; junction bases outside the gene matches: 2. The CDR3, as DNA: TGTGCCAGCTCCTGGGACAGGTACAATGAGCAGTTCTTC. Translated: CASSWDRYNEQFF. Based on the CDR3 plus reference TRBV18 and TRBJ2-1, the full variable domain is NAGVMQNPRHLVRRRGQEARLRCSPMKGHSHVYWYRQLPEEGLKFMVYLQKENIIDESGMPKERFSAEFPKEGPSILRIQQVVRGDSAAYFCASSWDRYNEQFFGPGTRLTVL.

This clone was picked up one time. This chain links TRBV4-3 with TRBJ1-2; unclear D gene. Germline V gene data show CDR1 as LGHNA and CDR2 as YSLEER. Trimming took 4 bases from V and 7 from J, leaving 16 bases between them. The length of the CDR3 is 14 residues. In DNA, the CDR3 is TGCGCCAGCAGCCTAAGAGTATTCGCCGGTGGCTACACCTTC. Protein product: CASSLRVFAGGYTF.

This chain links TRBV12-3 or TRBV12-4 with TRBJ1-1, with 7 bases matching TRBD1. The CDR3 contains 12 residues. The trim removed 1 base at V and 11 bases at J, leaving 4 bases unmatched. The CDR3 DNA reads as TGTGCCAGCAGTTTAGACAGGGGTAACGCTTTCTTT. This sequence encodes CASSLDRGNAFF.

The genes are TRBV9 and TRBJ1-3; a possible D gene is TRBD1 (6 bases). CDR3 length equals 16 residues. The V end was cut by 3 bases, the J end by 0 bases, with 13 bases between. Per germline, CDR1 SGDLS and CDR2 YYNGEE. CDR3 sequence reads: CASSGIRTASGNTIYF. DNA for the CDR3: TGTGCCAGCAGCGGAATACGGACAGCCTCTGGAAACACCATATATTTT.

In its sample, this clone was seen once. V and J are TRBV18 and TRBJ2-5, with a weak D call TRBD1 (6 bases). Trimming cost V 3 bases and J 5 bases, with 10 bases left between them. Germline V gene lookup returns CDR1 KGHSH and CDR2 LQKENI. The CDR3 loop spans 13 amino acids. CDR3 loop: CASSPLRGETQYF. The CDR3 nucleotides read TGTGCCAGCTCACCGCTGAGGGGGGAGACCCAGTACTTC.

The chain links TRBV5-1 to TRBJ2-2; TRBD2 might be the D (6 bases). V was pared by 2 bases and J by 1 base, with 9 bases between. The CDR3 is 15 amino acids. Germline V lookup: CDR1 SGHRS, CDR2 YFSETQ. CDR3 in amino acids: CASSLWGENTGELFF. The CDR3 DNA reads TGCGCCAGCAGCTTATGGGGGGAGAACACCGGGGAGCTGTTTTTT.

This chain uses TRBV4-2 with TRBJ2-7; 9 nucleotides align to TRBD1. The ends lost 0 bases at V and 3 bases at J; junction bases unmatched: 3. The germline V gene has CDR1 LGHNA and CDR2 YNFKEQ. This CDR3 spans 15 amino acids. The CDR3: CASSQESTGGYEQYF. The CDR3 DNA reads TGTGCCAGCAGCCAAGAATCGACAGGGGGCTACGAGCAGTACTTC.

J is TRBJ2-5 and V is TRBV5-4, with D perhaps TRBD1 (5 bases). Trimming cost V 2 bases and J 2 bases, with 10 bases left between them. Germline CDR1 is SGHNT and CDR2 is YYREEE (reference sequence). The CDR3 has 14 residues. CDR3 region: CASSFPRAQETQYF. The CDR3 DNA sequence: TGTGCCAGCAGCTTCCCCAGGGCTCAAGAGACCCAGTACTTC.

The table lists this clone with a count of one. This rearrangement joins TRBV7-9 to TRBJ1-6; D remains ambiguous. Between the trimmed V and J ends, which lost 3 bases and 4 bases, there was a span of 13 bases. Germline V gene lookup returns CDR1 SEHNR and CDR2 FQNEAQ (reference sequence). The CDR3 has 16 residues. The CDR3 DNA is TGTGCCAGCAGCTTGACACCCGAGGGATATAATTCACCCCTCCACTTT. Translation gives CASSLTPEGYNSPLHF.